A single sample gave rise to the 21 T cell receptor beta chains below, sequenced in a study of blood T cell repertoires in COVID-19. Profiled with immunoSEQ multiplex PCR; TCRdb holds only in-frame clones, not every one. The sample yields under 300,000 clones, 70% to 85% seen once. The material sequenced was PBMCs or T cells enriched from blood (not recorded which). Source of these receptors: a middle-aged man who had recovered from COVID-19.

This chain connects TRBV10-3 to TRBJ2-5; TRBD2 is a possible D gene (6 bases). CDR1 ENHRY and CDR2 SYGVKD come from the germline V gene. The V end lost 3 bases, the J end lost 5 bases, and 7 bases lay between the germline ends. The CDR3 consists of 12 residues. DNA of the CDR3: TGTGCCATCAGTGATGGAGGGGAGACCCAGTACTTC. It is translated as CAISDGGETQYF.

V is TRBV19 and J is TRBJ2-7; TRBD1 is a possible D gene (6 bases). The CDR3 extends over 14 amino acids. Between the trimmed V and J ends, which lost 11 bases and 6 bases, there was a span of 23 bases. From germline, CDR1 is LNHDA and CDR2 SQIVND (reference sequence). CDR3 nucleotide sequence: TGTGCCGCCAAAGGGGTAGGGGGATCGAGCGAGCAGTACTTC. Its protein product is CAAKGVGGSSEQYF.

V and J are TRBV7-9 and TRBJ2-3, with a possible D match to TRBD2 (6 bases). The germline V and J ends were trimmed by 3 bases and 2 bases, with 12 bases remaining between them. The CDR3 is 15 amino acids. CDR1 and CDR2 from the germline V gene are SEHNR and FQNEAQ (reference sequence). CDR3 sequence reads: CASSLSGGVTDTQYF. Here the CDR3 DNA reads TGTGCCAGCAGCTTGAGTGGCGGGGTCACAGATACGCAGTATTTT.

The chain is built from TRBV6-5 and TRBJ1-2, with a tentative D call TRBD1 (6 bases). From germline, CDR1 is MNHEY and CDR2 SVGAGI. V was pared by 2 bases and J by 5 bases, with 9 bases between. The length of the CDR3 is 13 residues. This chain's CDR3 is CASSYTRGYGYTF. In nucleotides, the CDR3 is TGTGCCAGCAGTTACACTAGGGGGTATGGCTACACCTTC.

This chain uses TRBV7-2 with TRBJ1-1; 9 nucleotides agree with TRBD1. This CDR3 spans 15 amino acids. Germline lookup yields CDR1 SGHTA and CDR2 FQGNSA. V shed 4 bases and J 4 bases; nucleotides not matched to a gene: 7. The CDR3 DNA sequence: TGTGCCAGCAGCTCCTCGGACAGGGGAAGCACTGAAGCTTTCTTT. This gives the protein CASSSSDRGSTEAFF.

The chain carries TRBV19 and TRBJ2-2, with D possibly matching TRBD1 (6 bases). CDR1 and CDR2 (germline): LNHDA, SQIVND (reference sequence). The length of the CDR3 is 14 residues. Trimming took 11 bases from V and 4 from J, leaving 17 bases between them. Written as DNA, the CDR3 is TGTGCCTCAAAGCCGGGCAGGGGCACCGGGGAGCTGTTTTTT. It codes for CASKPGRGTGELFF.

There are a few counts of this clone. This chain links TRBV5-1 with TRBJ2-5; D possibly corresponds to TRBD2 (5 bases). CDR1 SGHRS and CDR2 YFSETQ come from the germline V gene. The V and J ends lost 2 bases and 1 base respectively, with 6 bases between them. This CDR3 comprises 13 residues. The CDR3 region has the DNA TGCGCCAGCAGCTTCGGGGTCCAAGAGACCCAGTACTTC. Encoded protein: CASSFGVQETQYF.

V and J are TRBV2 and TRBJ1-1, with TRBD1 matching over 8 bases. V gave up 7 bases and J gave up 3 bases; unmatched junction bases: 10. The CDR3 covers 15 residues. CDR1 and CDR2 from the germline V gene are SNHLY and FYNNEI. The CDR3 coding sequence is TGTGCCAGCACCAAAAGCTTGGGACAGGACACTGAAGCTTTCTTT. It specifies CASTKSLGQDTEAFF.

This chain uses TRBV12-5 with TRBJ2-2, with 8 nucleotides matching TRBD2. V dropped 7 bases and J dropped 2; count of bases not matched to a gene: 9. CDR1 and CDR2 (germline): LGHNT, FRNRAP. The CDR3 has 16 residues. In nucleotides, the CDR3 is TGTGCTAGTGCCCACCCCGCGGGAGGAAACACCGGGGAGCTGTTTTTT. It encodes CASAHPAGGNTGELFF.

The chain has TRBV2 and TRBJ2-1; 11 bases match TRBD2. Trimming removed 4 bases from V and 6 bases from J; junction bases left unmatched: 5. Germline lookup yields CDR1 SNHLY and CDR2 FYNNEI. The CDR3 loop spans 15 amino acids. As DNA, the CDR3 is TGTGCCAGCAGTGGTCGTAGCGGGGGGGCCAATGAGCAGTTCTTC. Protein: CASSGRSGGANEQFF.

The rearrangement links TRBV2 to TRBJ2-5, with D unclear. V lost 7 bases to trimming and J lost 0 bases, with 12 bases between them. The CDR3 loop spans 14 amino acids. In germline, CDR1 is SNHLY, CDR2 FYNNEI. DNA of the CDR3: TGTGCCAGCATTATGGGCCTGAACCAAGAGACCCAGTACTTC. Translated, it gives CASIMGLNQETQYF. The full variable domain, with the rest looked up from reference TRBV2 and TRBJ2-5, is EPEVTQTPSHQVTQMGQEVILRCVPISNHLYFYWYRQILGQKVEFLVSFYNNEISEKSEIFDDQFSVERPDGSNFTLKIRSTKLEDSAMYFCASIMGLNQETQYFGPGTRLLVL.

The sample holds one count of this clone. The chain couples TRBV11-3 to TRBJ2-1; 9 bases agree with TRBD2. Losses at the gene ends were 3 bases for V and 3 bases for J; bases not matched to a gene: 3. The CDR3 sequence is 15 residues long. Looked up from germline, CDR1 is SGHNT and CDR2 is YENEEA. The CDR3 bases are TGTGCCAGCAGCTTGGGACTAGCCGACTACAATGAGCAGTTCTTC. Translation: CASSLGLADYNEQFF.

V is TRBV30 and J is TRBJ2-5, with a weak D call TRBD1 (5 bases). V was cut by 1 base and J by 5 bases, with 17 bases left in between. This CDR3 spans 15 amino acids. Per germline, CDR1 GTSNPN and CDR2 SVGIG (reference sequence). The CDR3 region has the DNA TGTGCCTGGAGTGCTCCGACAGCGAGTGAGGAGACCCAGTACTTC. This sequence encodes CAWSAPTASEETQYF.

This chain joins TRBV5-1 and TRBJ1-1; weak D call: TRBD1 (6 bases). V lost 4 bases, J lost 7 bases, and 20 bases lay in between. Per the germline V gene, CDR1 is SGHRS and CDR2 is YFSETQ. The CDR3 is made up of 15 amino acids. The chain's CDR3 is CASSTRATGSDEAFF. As DNA, the CDR3 is TGCGCCAGCAGCACGAGAGCTACAGGGTCGGATGAAGCTTTCTTT.

The chain is built from TRBV15 and TRBJ2-3, with 8 bases identical to TRBD2. This CDR3 has 17 residues. Germline CDR1 is LNHNV and CDR2 is YYDKDF (reference sequence). V trimming: 1 base; J trimming: 0 bases; junction bases outside the gene matches: 6. The CDR3 reads CATSRAGSGRSTDTQYF. The CDR3 coding sequence is TGTGCCACCAGCAGAGCGGGGAGCGGGAGAAGCACAGATACGCAGTATTTT.

The rearrangement joins TRBV19 to TRBJ2-2; TRBD1 matches 8 bases. Germline V gene lookup returns CDR1 LNHDA and CDR2 SQIVND (reference sequence). The trim removed 2 bases at V and 9 bases at J, leaving 5 bases unmatched. The CDR3 is 14 amino acids. The CDR3 is CASSIRQGLRELFF. The CDR3 DNA sequence: TGTGCCAGTAGTATAAGACAGGGGTTAAGGGAGCTGTTTTTT.

The J gene is TRBJ1-4, the V gene TRBV6-6; no reliable D call. The CDR3 totals 13 residues. The V gene's germline CDR1 is MNHNY and CDR2 SVGAGI (reference sequence). V was trimmed by 7 bases and J by 0 bases, leaving 6 bases between them. The CDR3 coding sequence is TGTGCCAGCACCTTTGCAACTAATGAAAAACTGTTTTTT. This translates into CASTFATNEKLFF.

The rearrangement uses TRBV7-3 and TRBJ1-2, with 7 nucleotides matching TRBD1. With 5 bases clipped from V and 8 bases from J, the junction kept 11 bases outside the gene matches. Germline CDR1 and CDR2: SGHTA and FQGTGA. This CDR3 comprises 14 residues. CDR3 DNA sequence: TGTGCCAGCAGCCGAGGGACAGCACCGGAGGGCTACACCTTC. It is translated as CASSRGTAPEGYTF. The full variable domain, in which reference TRBV7-3 and TRBJ1-2 provide the parts outside the CDR3, is GAGVSQTPSNKVTEKGKYVELRCDPISGHTALYWYRQSLGQGPEFLIYFQGTGAADDSGLPNDRFFAVRPEGSVSTLKIQRTERGDSAVYLCASSRGTAPEGYTFGSGTRLTVV.

V and J are TRBV29-1 and TRBJ2-1; 8 nucleotides agree with TRBD2. CDR3 length: 14 amino acids. V shed 6 bases, J shed 1 base, and the junction held 5 bases outside the gene matches. CDR1 is SQVTM and CDR2 is ANQGSEA in the germline V gene. The CDR3 here is CSVPRGGSYNEQFF. The CDR3 DNA reads as TGCAGCGTCCCCCGCGGGGGGTCCTACAATGAGCAGTTCTTC.

The rearrangement joins TRBV11-1 to TRBJ2-3; 10 bases are shared with TRBD2. The germline gives CDR1 SGHAT, CDR2 FQDESV (reference sequence). This CDR3 is built from 15 residues. With V trimmed by 5 bases and J by 7 bases, 9 bases remained unmatched. The DNA of the CDR3 is TGTGCCAGCAGCCCAGGACTAGCGGCTGTACATACGCAGTATTTT. As protein: CASSPGLAAVHTQYF.

The CDR3 loop is CASSLDGSSPLHF. The CDR3 DNA reads TGTGCCAGCAGCTTAGATGGGAGTTCACCCCTCCACTTT. The gene calls are TRBV7-8 and TRBJ1-6; no firm D call. Per the germline V gene, CDR1 is SGHVS and CDR2 is FQNEAQ. Trimming took off 1 base at V and 9 bases at J, with 7 bases between the two ends. The CDR3 has 13 amino acids.